The rows below give T cell receptor beta chains drawn from one sample of a study of cytomegalovirus exposure and HLA in healthy donors. Using immunoSEQ multiplex PCR, the repertoire was profiled, and TCRdb retains in-frame clones only, with some absent. The repertoire holds some 200,000 clones, more than 60% seen once, with roughly a sixth in the top ten. Sequenced sample: PBMCs. Receptors were obtained from a middle-aged man in good health and CMV-seronegative. CDR3s leave out the opening cysteine and the closing phenylalanine or tryptophan. The order of the fields is clone size, V gene, CDR3 protein. Expanded clones are given a class, and other clones once, few, many or no size at all.

size: -
V: TRBV5-6
CDR3: ASSSGIDTQY

size: -
V: TRBV7-9
CDR3: ASSSTSGSGSDTQY

size: -
V: TRBV11-3
CDR3: ASSLSGQGRHTQY

size: once
V: TRBV20-1
CDR3: SAQGDTEAF

size: -
V: TRBV6-1
CDR3: ASSLGQGDQPQH

size: -
V: TRBV19
CDR3: ASTPPGIHTGELF

size: -
V: TRBV27
CDR3: ASSPLAGVTYNEQF

size: -
V: TRBV19
CDR3: ASSYGWNTEAF

size: -
V: TRBV5-4
CDR3: ASSLAAAGGQETQY

size: -
V: TRBV27
CDR3: ASSPRQGGNTEAF

size: -
V: TRBV5-4
CDR3: ASSTPDRLNSPLH

size: -
V: TRBV19
CDR3: ASSTEQGFYGYT

size: -
V: TRBV4-1
CDR3: ASSRLLDSELYTEAF

size: few
V: TRBV12-5
CDR3: ASGRGQGNQPQH

size: -
V: TRBV15
CDR3: ATSRVRDSYNSPLH

size: -
V: TRBV10-3
CDR3: AISESGEYGYT

size: -
V: TRBV7-2
CDR3: ASRQGQGNQPQH

size: -
V: TRBV5-1
CDR3: ASSADGLHNTGELF

size: -
V: TRBV7-8
CDR3: ASSLARQKSGELF

size: -
V: TRBV5-1
CDR3: ASSPPTGGLGDEQF

size: -
V: TRBV10-2
CDR3: ASSESPLEAPYEQY

size: -
V: TRBV7-9
CDR3: ASSLESLLDEQF

size: -
V: TRBV27
CDR3: ASSSSGGATGELF

size: few
V: TRBV6-1
CDR3: ASSSQGANTEAF